The T cell receptor (beta chain) described here comes from a study of a mutant IDH1 vaccine in newly diagnosed glioma. Time point here: week 11, during vaccination. Vaccinated patients received 300 ug of mutant IDH1 20-mer peptide per dose, with topical imiquimod. There were new WHO grade 3 or 4 astrocytomas in the donors, and these were IDH1-mutant and ATRX-lost. Measured with immunoSEQ multiplex PCR; TCRdb has only the in-frame clones, and not every one. The sample includes 110,000 or so clones, roughly 90% of them seen just once. Germline values: CDR1 MNHEY, CDR2 SMNVEV (reference sequence). V lost 5 bases to trimming and J lost 2 bases; unmatched junction nucleotides: 9. The CDR3 loop spans 17 amino acids. This clone has only a few counts. The antigen is unknown.

The chain couples TRBV27 to TRBJ2-2, with TRBD1 matching over 9 bases. The sequence derives from a woman aged 50 to 60 with glioma. Sequencing used PBMCs, obtained from a glioma patient whose treatment included an IDH1 peptide vaccine. This CDR3 reads CASSPDRGPYNTGELFF. The CDR3, as DNA: TGTGCCAGCAGTCCGGACAGGGGACCTTATAACACCGGGGAGCTGTTTTTT.